What follows is one TCR beta chain and its context. This sample is drawn from a study of T cell changes during pregnancy in multiple sclerosis. Germline V gives CDR1 SGHTA, CDR2 FQGNSA. J was trimmed by 11 bases and V by 8 bases; bases with no gene match: 16. CDR3 length: 14 amino acids. The repertoire was sequenced with immunoSEQ multiplex PCR; TCRdb's copy has only in-frame clones and lacks some. The sample holds about 75,000 clones, approximately 90% seen once. The starting material was CD4+ T cells from peripheral blood mononuclear cells, obtained before pregnancy. The receptor comes from a female donor with multiple sclerosis, enrolled in a pregnancy study. The chain couples TRBV7-2 to TRBJ1-1, with TRBD1 identical over 8 bases. CDR3 region: CASQAGTGSRRAFF. DNA for the CDR3: TGTGCCAGCCAAGCCGGGACAGGAAGTCGACGGGCTTTCTTT. Drawing the rest from reference TRBV7-2 and TRBJ1-1, the complete variable domain is GAGVSQSPSNKVTEKGKDVELRCDPISGHTALYWYRQSLGQGLEFLIYFQGNSAPDKSGLPSDRFSAERTGGSVSTLTIQRTQQEDSAVYLCASQAGTGSRRAFFGQGTRLTVV.